This TCR beta chain was found in a study of technical replicates of blood from four donors. V lost 6 bases and J 0 bases, leaving 8 bases between the germline ends. CDR1 is SNHLY, CDR2 FYNNEI, per germline. The CDR3 is made up of 13 amino acids. Clones were read by immunoSEQ multiplex PCR, and TCRdb kept only the in-frame ones, dropping some. The profile shows 55,000 to 75,000 clones, approximately 94% of them singletons. Sequenced: PBMCs. The TCR was taken from a human donor in good health. Some clones in this sample may be carry-over from other donors' samples. This sequence joins TRBV2 and TRBJ2-5; TRBD2 is a possible D gene (6 bases). In nucleotides, the CDR3 is TGTGCCAGCAGCGGGAGTAACCAAGAGACCCAGTACTTC. It yields the protein CASSGSNQETQYF.